These 3 T cell receptor beta chains share one sample of origin, sequenced in a study of beta chain features in type 1 diabetes. General observations from the study: Patients with Type 1 diabetes showed moderately but significantly shorter TCRB CDR3s in all four CD4+ subsets.

Antigens for these TCRs are unknown. The study reverse transcribed the entire isolated RNA, so it sequenced expressed TCRB transcripts. Produced via immunoSEQ multiplex PCR; TCRdb's table is partial and in-frame only. The data show 680,000 or so clones, roughly an eighth seen once. Sequencing used naive CD4+ T cells from blood. Receptor source: a young man with type 1 diabetes.

This rearrangement joins TRBV27 to TRBJ2-1, with TRBD2 as a possible D gene (5 bases). This CDR3 has 13 residues. V lost 7 bases, J lost 8 bases, and 15 bases lay in between. Germline V gene lookup returns CDR1 MNHEY and CDR2 SMNVEV (reference sequence). CDR3 residues: CASTSRVHYEQFF. The CDR3 nucleotides are TGTGCCAGCACCTCGCGGGTCCATTATGAGCAGTTCTTC.

This clone was detected a few times. This CDR3 is CSAKQGAGNTIYF. CDR3 sequence (DNA): TGCAGCGCTAAACAGGGGGCGGGAAACACCATATATTTT. V gene TRBV29-1 combines with J gene TRBJ1-3; 9 bases are a match to TRBD1. The CDR3 consists of 13 residues. Germline V gene sequence: CDR1 SQVTM, CDR2 ANQGSEA. V lost 7 bases to trimming and J lost 4 bases; unmatched junction nucleotides: 5.

In its sample, this clone was seen once. The chain carries TRBV9 and TRBJ2-7, with 11 bases fitting TRBD1. The CDR3 has 17 residues. V shed 4 bases and J 4 bases; nucleotides not matched to a gene: 13. CDR1 and CDR2 from the germline V gene are SGDLS and YYNGEE. In nucleotides, the CDR3 is TGTGCCAGCAGCCAATCAACCGGGACAGGGGGACCGTACGAGCAGTACTTC. This sequence encodes CASSQSTGTGGPYEQYF.